A single sample gave rise to the 5 T cell receptor beta chains below, sequenced in a study of T cell responses to AZD1222 COVID-19 vaccine. Some clones are missing from TCRdb's copy, which holds only in-frame ones; the method was immunoSEQ multiplex PCR. Among 100,000 to 120,000 clones, roughly 90% were seen once, and the ten largest hold about 2.7%. The material sequenced was peripheral blood, taken on day 0 of AZD1222 vaccination. The receptor set was obtained from an adult in good health.

The rearrangement uses TRBV11-2 and TRBJ1-1; D unresolved. The length of the CDR3 is 14 residues. Germline-derived CDR1 and CDR2 are SGHAT and FQNNGV. Trimming cost V 6 bases and J 0 bases, with 11 bases left between them. CDR3 nucleotide sequence: TGTGCCAGCAGTCTAGGCCCATTGAACACTGAAGCTTTCTTT. Amino acids: CASSLGPLNTEAFF.

CDR3 residues: CASSPYTGTGNTGELFF. The CDR3 region has the DNA TGTGCCAGCTCACCATATACCGGGACAGGGAACACCGGGGAGCTGTTTTTT. This chain links TRBV18 with TRBJ2-2, with 8 bases aligning to TRBD1. The CDR3 is made up of 17 amino acids. The J segment lost 1 base and the V segment lost 2 bases, leaving 6 bases of the junction unmatched. Germline V gene data show CDR1 as KGHSH and CDR2 as LQKENI.

The chain carries TRBV6-2 or TRBV6-3 and TRBJ2-5, with a possible D match to TRBD1 (6 bases). Trimming removed 1 base from V and 0 bases from J, with 18 bases in between. Germline V gene lookup returns CDR1 MNHEY and CDR2 SVGEGT. There are 18 residues in the CDR3. The CDR3 protein is CASSYWPRGWEYQETQYF. CDR3 DNA: TGTGCCAGCAGTTACTGGCCTAGGGGGTGGGAGTACCAAGAGACCCAGTACTTC.

The CDR3 region is CASTESGGFGNTIYF. Here the CDR3 DNA reads TGCGCCAGCACCGAGTCAGGAGGATTTGGAAACACCATATATTTT. This sequence joins TRBV10-2 and TRBJ1-3; D uncertain. Germline lookup yields CDR1 WSHSY and CDR2 SAAADI. Trimming removed 7 bases at V and 3 bases at J, with 16 bases between. The CDR3 spans 15 residues.

The rearrangement joins TRBV24-1 to TRBJ2-1; 8 bases line up with TRBD1. This CDR3 region has 13 residues. Germline V gene lookup returns CDR1 KGHDR and CDR2 SFDVKD. V shed 7 bases, J shed 6 bases, and the junction held 4 bases outside the gene matches. The CDR3 coding sequence is TGTGCCACCAGACAGGGGGTTGGCAATGAGCAGTTCTTC. Translation gives CATRQGVGNEQFF.